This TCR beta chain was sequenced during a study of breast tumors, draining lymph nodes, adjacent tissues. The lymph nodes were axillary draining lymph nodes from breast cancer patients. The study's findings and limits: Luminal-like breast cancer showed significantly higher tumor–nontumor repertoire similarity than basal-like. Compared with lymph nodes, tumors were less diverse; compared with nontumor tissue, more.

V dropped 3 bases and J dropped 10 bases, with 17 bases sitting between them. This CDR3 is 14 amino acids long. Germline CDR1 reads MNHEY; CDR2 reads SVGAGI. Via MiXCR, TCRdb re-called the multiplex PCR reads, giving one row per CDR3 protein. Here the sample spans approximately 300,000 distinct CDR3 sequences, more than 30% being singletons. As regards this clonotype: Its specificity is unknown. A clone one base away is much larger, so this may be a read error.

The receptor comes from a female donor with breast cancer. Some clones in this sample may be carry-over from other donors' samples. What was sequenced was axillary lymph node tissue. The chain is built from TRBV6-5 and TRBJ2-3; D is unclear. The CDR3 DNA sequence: TGTGCCAGCAGTTATGCCCCGAAAGGCGGTCCGCAGTATTTT. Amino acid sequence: CASSYAPKGGPQYF.